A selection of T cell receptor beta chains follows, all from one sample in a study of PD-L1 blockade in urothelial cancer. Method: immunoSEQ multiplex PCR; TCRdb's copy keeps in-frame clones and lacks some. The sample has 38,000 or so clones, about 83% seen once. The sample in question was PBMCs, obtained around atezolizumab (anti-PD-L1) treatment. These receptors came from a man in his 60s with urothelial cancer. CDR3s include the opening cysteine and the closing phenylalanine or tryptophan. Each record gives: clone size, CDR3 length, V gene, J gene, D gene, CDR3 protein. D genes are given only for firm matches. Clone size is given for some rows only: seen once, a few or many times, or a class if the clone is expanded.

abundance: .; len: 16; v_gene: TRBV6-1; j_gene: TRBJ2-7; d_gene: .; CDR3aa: CASSESGHLISYEQYF
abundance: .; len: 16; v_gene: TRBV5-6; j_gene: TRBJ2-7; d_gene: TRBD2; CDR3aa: CASSSGGTSGSYEQYF
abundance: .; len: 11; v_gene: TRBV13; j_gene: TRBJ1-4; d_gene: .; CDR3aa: CASSPKEKLFF
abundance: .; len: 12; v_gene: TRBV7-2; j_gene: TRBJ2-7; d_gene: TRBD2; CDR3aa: CASSLVGRVQYF
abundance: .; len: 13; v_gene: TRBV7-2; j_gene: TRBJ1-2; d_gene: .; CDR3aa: CASSSTGSYGYTF
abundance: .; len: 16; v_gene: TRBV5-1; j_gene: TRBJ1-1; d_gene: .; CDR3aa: CASSLDIGGSNTEAFF
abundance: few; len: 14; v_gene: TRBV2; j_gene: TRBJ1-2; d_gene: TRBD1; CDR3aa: CASRDGTGIYGYTF
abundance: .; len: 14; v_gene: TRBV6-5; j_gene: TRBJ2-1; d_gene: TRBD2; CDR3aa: CASSYSTSGIEQFF
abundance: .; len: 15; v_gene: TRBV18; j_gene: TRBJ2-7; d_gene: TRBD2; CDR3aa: CASSPLAGGPHEQYF
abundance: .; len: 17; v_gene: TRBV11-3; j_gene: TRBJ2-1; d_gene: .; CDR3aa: CASSLGGAGGPYNEQFF
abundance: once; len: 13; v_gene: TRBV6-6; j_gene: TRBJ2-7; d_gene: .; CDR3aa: CASSPGLTYEQYF
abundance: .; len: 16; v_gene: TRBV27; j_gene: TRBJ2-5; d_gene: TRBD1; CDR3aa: CASSLWGQGFRETQYF
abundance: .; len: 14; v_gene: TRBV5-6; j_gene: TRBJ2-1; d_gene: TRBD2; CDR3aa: CASSPGTSSPTQFF
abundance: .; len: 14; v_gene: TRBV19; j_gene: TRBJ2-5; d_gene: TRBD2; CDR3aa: CASSPGTTGQTQYF
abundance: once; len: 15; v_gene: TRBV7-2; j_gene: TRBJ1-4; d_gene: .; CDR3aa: CASSLGPGSDEKLFF
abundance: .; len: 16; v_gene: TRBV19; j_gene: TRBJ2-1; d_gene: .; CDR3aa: CASSLRSMGGYNEQFF
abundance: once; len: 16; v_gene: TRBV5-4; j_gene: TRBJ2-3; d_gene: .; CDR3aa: CASSPRVGGNTDTQYF
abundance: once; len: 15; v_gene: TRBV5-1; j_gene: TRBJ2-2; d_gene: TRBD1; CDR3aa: CASSLPTGGRGELFF
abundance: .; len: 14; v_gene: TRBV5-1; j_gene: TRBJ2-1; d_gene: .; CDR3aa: CASSLISGENEQFF
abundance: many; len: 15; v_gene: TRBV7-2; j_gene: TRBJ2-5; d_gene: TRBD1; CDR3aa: CASSPGRGQGQTQYF
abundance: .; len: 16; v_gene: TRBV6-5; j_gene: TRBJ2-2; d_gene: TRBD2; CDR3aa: CASSYSGGMMGGELFF
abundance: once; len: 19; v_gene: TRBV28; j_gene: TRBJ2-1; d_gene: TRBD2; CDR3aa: CASSPGLAGGWSSYNEQFF
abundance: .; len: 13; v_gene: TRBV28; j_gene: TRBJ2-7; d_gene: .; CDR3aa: CASSQGFSTEQYF
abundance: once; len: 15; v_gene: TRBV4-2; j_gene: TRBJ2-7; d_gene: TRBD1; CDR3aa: CASSQAGQGANEQYF
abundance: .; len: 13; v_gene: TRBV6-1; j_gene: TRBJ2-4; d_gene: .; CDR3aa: CASSEGSSIVQYF
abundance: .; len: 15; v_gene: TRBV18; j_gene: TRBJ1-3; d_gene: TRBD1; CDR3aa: CASSPGTGYRNTIYF
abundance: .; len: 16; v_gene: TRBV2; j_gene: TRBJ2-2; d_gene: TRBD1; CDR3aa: CASSGGTDPNTGELFF
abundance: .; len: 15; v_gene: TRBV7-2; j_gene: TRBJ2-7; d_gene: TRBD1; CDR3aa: CASSRSGQKTYEQYF
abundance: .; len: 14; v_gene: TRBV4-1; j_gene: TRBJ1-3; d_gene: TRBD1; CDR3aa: CASSHPGGGNTIYF
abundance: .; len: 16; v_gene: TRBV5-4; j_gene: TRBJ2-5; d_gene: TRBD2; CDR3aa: CASSLGLAGGQETQYF
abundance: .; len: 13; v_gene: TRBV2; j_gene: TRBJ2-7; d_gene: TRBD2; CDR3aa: CASSVLAGSEQYF
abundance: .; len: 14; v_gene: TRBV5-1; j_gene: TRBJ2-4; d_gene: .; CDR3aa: CASSPLEAKNIQYF
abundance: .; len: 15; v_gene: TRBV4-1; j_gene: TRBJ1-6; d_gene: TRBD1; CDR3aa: CASSQADRNNSPLHF
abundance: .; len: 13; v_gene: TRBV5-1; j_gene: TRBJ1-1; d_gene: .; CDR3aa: CASSSPPGAEAFF
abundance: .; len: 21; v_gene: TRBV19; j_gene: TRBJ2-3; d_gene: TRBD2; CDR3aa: CASSIDLNFGGTRTLGDTQYF
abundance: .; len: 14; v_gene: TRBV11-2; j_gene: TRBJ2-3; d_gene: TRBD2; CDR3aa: CASSPGTSADTQYF
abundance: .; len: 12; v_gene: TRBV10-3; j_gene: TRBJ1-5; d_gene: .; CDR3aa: CAISDGNQPQHF
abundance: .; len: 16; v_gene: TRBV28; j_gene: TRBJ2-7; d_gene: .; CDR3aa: CASTRVRTRFSYEQYF
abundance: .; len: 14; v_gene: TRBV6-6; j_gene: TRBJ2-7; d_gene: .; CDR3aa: CASSYSGVGYEQYF
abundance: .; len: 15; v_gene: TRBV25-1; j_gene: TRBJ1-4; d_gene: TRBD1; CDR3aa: CASSEGTVPNEKLFF
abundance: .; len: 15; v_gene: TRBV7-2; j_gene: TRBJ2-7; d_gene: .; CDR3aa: CASSFSSVTRDEQYF
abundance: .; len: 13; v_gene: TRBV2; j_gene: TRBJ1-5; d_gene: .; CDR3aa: CASSGEGDQPQHF
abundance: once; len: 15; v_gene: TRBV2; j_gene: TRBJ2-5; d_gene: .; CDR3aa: CASSPTSRGMETQYF
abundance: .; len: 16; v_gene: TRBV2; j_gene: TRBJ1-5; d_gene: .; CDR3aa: CASSPQGGVGNQPQHF
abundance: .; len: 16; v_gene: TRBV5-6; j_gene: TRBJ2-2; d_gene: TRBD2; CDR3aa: CASKRERGAGTGELFF
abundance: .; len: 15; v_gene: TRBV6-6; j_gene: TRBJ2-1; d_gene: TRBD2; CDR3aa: CASSYVAGVRNEQFF
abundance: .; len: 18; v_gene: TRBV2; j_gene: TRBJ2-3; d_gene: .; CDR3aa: CASSDISSGTLSTDTQYF
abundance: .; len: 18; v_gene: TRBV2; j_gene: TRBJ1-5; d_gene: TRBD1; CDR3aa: CASSEFVDRVKSNQPQHF
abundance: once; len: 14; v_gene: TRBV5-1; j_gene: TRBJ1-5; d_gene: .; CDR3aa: CASSFHSSNQPQHF
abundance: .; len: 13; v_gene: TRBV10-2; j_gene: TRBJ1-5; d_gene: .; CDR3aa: CASSEGRGQPQHF
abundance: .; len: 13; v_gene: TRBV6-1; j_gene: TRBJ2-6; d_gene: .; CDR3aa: CASSEVVHNVLTF